The following is a T cell receptor (beta chain) sequence with its context. The antigen it binds to is not known. It has no much larger one-base neighbor in the sample; base qualities were not kept. TCRbeta CDR3 regions were amplified from genomic DNA by means of the immunoSEQ Assay, a bias-controlled multiplex PCR. In the original analysis: Within the assay, amplification of reference gene primers was used to estimate how many nucleated cells each sample contained. Sequence reads were collapsed and filtered to measure the absolute abundance of every unique TCRbeta CDR3 rearrangement. For each sample, productive Simpson clonality was calculated as the square root of Simpson's diversity index across productive rearrangements. This is the immuneACCESS table as TCRdb keeps it, with only in-frame sequences that have V and J called. A part of the clones is gone; compared with another copy, unresolved V genes explain less than half, and the rest is unexplained. The DNA was the basis for D and trimming; V, J and clone size are from that table. Recorded for this sample are 120,000 to 150,000 clones; 65% to 85% of them occurred a single time. Approximately 5% of the sample is held by the ten biggest clonotypes.

This sample is part of a study of blood T cell repertoires in COVID-19 (dated by TCRdb to about 2020). Some background on the complete study: Collaborator samples came from the United States, Italy and Spain and covered acute and convalescent phases of COVID-19. A freely available public database, intended as a resource for researchers studying the immune response to SARS-CoV-2, is where the repertoires were released. Samples were obtained from the ongoing ImmuneRACE study (first 160 participants) and from 1,254 subjects provided by 6 global collaborators. Deeply sampled blood TCRbeta repertoires from subjects exposed to, actively infected with, or recovered from COVID-19 were included in the dataset. HLA class I and class II types, where available, came from metadata supplied by the sample provider rather than from assay-based typing. The material from the prospective study consisted of cDNA or gDNA derived from T cells, B-cell-depleted T cells, or PBMCs. Sample metadata almost always included a de-identified subject ID, COVID-19 status, age in years and sex.

Whole blood was collected in K2EDTA tubes by collaborating institutions according to the institutions' own protocols. For TCRbeta analysis, collaborators shipped samples as frozen whole blood, isolated PBMCs, or DNA extracted from either of those sample types. The research as a whole found: Clinical and demographic metadata were provided uncurated, with the amount varying by source and participant.

The sequencing sample was made of peripheral blood. The TCR was taken from a woman aged 45-65 years with acute or convalescent COVID-19.

The DNA reads TGTGCCAGCAGTCTTAGTGTAGATACGCAGTATTTT. This yields the protein CASSLSVDTQYF. Recombination joined TRBV28 with TRBJ2-3, with no confidently assigned D gene. Inclusive of the bounding cysteine and phenylalanine, the CDR3 is 12 residues long. The DNA shown is the 36-base CDR3, in frame from base 1. CDR1 and CDR2 were assigned from the germline V gene as MDHEN and SYDVKM. At the junction V is shortened by 5 bases and J by 5 bases, with 8 bases in between.